These 8 T cell receptor beta chains came from one sample sequenced in a study of PD-1 blockade in classical Hodgkin lymphoma. With no exception, relapse followed autologous stem cell transplantation in all patients, and brentuximab vedotin exposure varied. TCRdb keeps only in-frame clones here, not all; method: immunoSEQ multiplex PCR. The sample lists some 46,000 clones, around 80% seen once, with over 20% in the top ten. This sample comprised peripheral blood mononuclear cells (PBMCs), obtained before the second cycle of nivolumab. The receptors were gathered from a human donor with classical Hodgkin lymphoma.

The genes are TRBV29-1 and TRBJ2-2; D is undetermined. Between the trimmed V and J ends, which lost 4 bases and 0 bases, there was a span of 9 bases. CDR3 length: 14 amino acids. The germline V gene encodes CDR1 SQVTM and CDR2 ANQGSEA. The CDR3 coding sequence is TGCAGCGTTGTTGGCCAGTCGAACACCGGGGAGCTGTTTTTT. Protein product: CSVVGQSNTGELFF.

The genes are TRBV9 and TRBJ2-7; D unresolved. The CDR3 consists of 15 residues. With 0 bases removed from V and 1 base from J, the gap between germline ends came to 11 bases. CDR1 is SGDLS, CDR2 YYNGEE, per germline. CDR3 DNA: TGTGCCAGCAGCGTAGCCGCGACACATTCCTACGAGCAGTACTTC. This gives the protein CASSVAATHSYEQYF. Filled out from reference TRBV9 and TRBJ2-7, the complete variable domain reads DSGVTQTPKHLITATGQRVTLRCSPRSGDLSVYWYQQSLDQGLQFLIQYYNGEERAKGNILERFSAQQFPDLHSELNLSSLELGDSALYFCASSVAATHSYEQYFGPGTRLTVT.

The rearrangement uses TRBV7-2 and TRBJ1-2; D ambiguous. V was shortened by 2 bases and J by 4 bases, with 14 bases between the two germline ends. CDR1 SGHTA and CDR2 FQGNSA come from the germline V gene. The CDR3 length is 15 residues. The CDR3 here is CASSLTRGSLYGYTF. CDR3 DNA: TGTGCCAGCAGCTTAACCCGGGGTTCCCTCTATGGCTACACCTTC.

The chain combines TRBV6-5 with TRBJ2-1; D not resolved. Germline CDR1 and CDR2: MNHEY and SVGAGI. The CDR3 spans 14 residues. V was cut by 6 bases and J by 0 bases, with 9 bases left in between. CDR3 nucleotide sequence: TGTGCCAGCAGCCACAGAGGCTCCTACAATGAGCAGTTCTTC. Its translation: CASSHRGSYNEQFF.

This chain joins TRBV9 and TRBJ2-7; possibly TRBD2 for D (6 bases). CDR3 length: 15 residues. Germline V gene lookup returns CDR1 SGDLS and CDR2 YYNGEE. V was shortened by 4 bases and J by 0 bases, with 14 bases between the two germline ends. Here the CDR3 reads CASSPRLDPSYEQYF. CDR3 in DNA: TGTGCCAGCAGCCCCCGACTAGACCCCTCCTACGAGCAGTACTTC.

This clone appeared a single time. The rearrangement uses TRBV5-4 and TRBJ2-4, with D hard to call. The germline V gene encodes CDR1 SGHNT and CDR2 YYREEE (reference sequence). This CDR3 is 15 amino acids long. V was trimmed by 0 bases and J by 3 bases, leaving 10 bases between them. The CDR3 protein is CASSLAQLGKNIQYF. The DNA of the CDR3 is TGTGCCAGCAGCTTGGCACAGCTGGGCAAAAACATTCAGTACTTC.

This rearrangement joins TRBV4-3 to TRBJ1-6, with 10 nucleotides matching TRBD1. The CDR3 length is 15 residues. Germline V lookup: CDR1 LGHNA, CDR2 YSLEER. J was trimmed by 6 bases and V by 1 base; bases with no gene match: 0. CDR3 sequence: CASSQGQGANSPLHF. The CDR3 bases are TGCGCCAGCAGCCAAGGACAGGGGGCTAATTCACCCCTCCACTTT.

The CDR3 here is CASSSGTGFSGANVLTF. The CDR3 DNA sequence: TGTGCCAGCAGCTCTGGGACAGGATTCTCTGGGGCCAACGTCCTGACTTTC. The chain couples TRBV7-8 to TRBJ2-6, with 8 nucleotides matching TRBD1. The CDR3 is made up of 17 amino acids. CDR1 is SGHVS and CDR2 is FQNEAQ in the germline V gene. Germline trimming cut 4 bases from V and 0 bases from J; bases unmatched to any gene: 5.